This T cell receptor (beta chain) came from a study of T cells in localized non-small cell lung cancer (dated by TCRdb to the early 2020s). About the full investigation: Comparing tumors with uninvolved tumor-adjacent lungs, the study looked at the T cell repertoires of roughly 250 patients with early-stage NSCLC. All 240 or so NSCLC patients in the cohort were treatment-naive and had localized lung tumors that were resected. Of the NSCLC patients, over 120 were male and approximately 100 were female, and the mean age was around 70 years. Points the paper makes about the study in general: Higher T cell density in blood was associated with longer overall survival, whereas higher clonality in adjacent lung was associated with shorter survival. Because the study design was exploratory, TCR variables were selected using unadjusted p-values without false-discovery rate correction. Uninvolved tumor-adjacent lung showed the highest T cell clonality, higher than tumor, which suggests more focused antigenic responses in the uninvolved tumor-adjacent lung. A median of approximately 62 of the top 100 tumor clones turned up in the paired uninvolved adjacent lung, and under 30 of those clones also ranked among the top 100 of that same adjacent lung. Because multi-region tumor sequencing was not performed, intratumor heterogeneity could not be ruled out.

At diagnosis, peripheral blood, uninvolved tumor-adjacent lung and tumor were collected and were preserved as a mix of fresh-frozen and FFPE material. For TCR repertoire profiling, the blood samples were analyzed as peripheral blood mononuclear cells. Trimming at the junction amounts to 2 bases on V and 0 bases on J, and the germline ends lie 14 bases apart. Measured from the cysteine to the phenylalanine, the CDR3 is 17 residues long. The kept DNA is CDR3 alone, 51 bases in frame from the first base. CDR1 and CDR2 (LNHDA, SQIVND) derive from the germline V gene (reference sequence). The immunoSEQ Assay was used to sequence TCR beta CDR3 regions from DNA. The paper's data handling went like this. T cell density was computed as TCR beta template counts normalized to usable DNA estimated by amplifying housekeeping genes. The preseqR package was used to estimate richness by extrapolating to 400,000 templates for PBMC samples and to 120,000 templates for tissue samples. Clonality was defined by subtracting Pielou's evenness from one. Tissue-enriched TCRs were identified by differential abundance testing using productive amino-acid clonotypes, minimum total count 5 and alpha 0.1. The Jaccard Index and the Morisita Overlap Index were used to measure repertoire overlap between compartments. GLIPH grouped TCR beta CDR3s together with public tetramer-defined viral CDR3s, and a viral motif had to include at least three viral sequences and also show V-gene enrichment. TCRdb took this table from immuneACCESS and kept in-frame rearrangements with V and J called. Such tables lack part of the clones; where checked against another copy, unresolved V genes explain under half of the gap, and the rest is unexplained. That table furnishes V, J and clone size, whereas the DNA furnished D and trimming. This sample has over 15,000 clones in its table, and about 89% of those were observed once. 2.5% to 3% of the sample lies in the top ten.

As to this clone: Its target antigen remains unknown. Per-nucleotide qualities are absent, and no much larger clonotype sits a single base away.

This receptor was identified in a woman aged 35-75 years with stage I lung adenocarcinoma. The chain is encoded by TRBV19 joined to TRBJ2-1; TRBD2 is a weak D gene call, 6 bases matching. The source material was peripheral blood, sampled before any cancer treatment. The nucleotide sequence reads as follows: TGTGCCAGTAGTATACTCGGAGGGCAGGGCTCCTACAATGAGCAGTTCTTC. This translates into CASSILGGQGSYNEQFF.